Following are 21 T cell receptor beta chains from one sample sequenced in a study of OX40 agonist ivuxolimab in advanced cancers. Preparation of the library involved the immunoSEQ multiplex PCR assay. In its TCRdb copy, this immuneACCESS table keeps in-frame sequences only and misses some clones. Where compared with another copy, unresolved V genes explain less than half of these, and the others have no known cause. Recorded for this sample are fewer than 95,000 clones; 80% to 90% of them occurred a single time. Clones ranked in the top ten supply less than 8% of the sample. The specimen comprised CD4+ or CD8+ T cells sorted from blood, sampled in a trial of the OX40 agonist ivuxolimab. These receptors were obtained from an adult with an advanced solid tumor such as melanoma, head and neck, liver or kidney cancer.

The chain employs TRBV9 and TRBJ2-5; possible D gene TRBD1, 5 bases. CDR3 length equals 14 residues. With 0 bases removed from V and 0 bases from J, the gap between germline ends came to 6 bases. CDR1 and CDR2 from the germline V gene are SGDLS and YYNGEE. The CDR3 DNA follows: TGTGCCAGCAGCGTAGGACAGAACCAAGAGACCCAGTACTTC. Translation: CASSVGQNQETQYF.

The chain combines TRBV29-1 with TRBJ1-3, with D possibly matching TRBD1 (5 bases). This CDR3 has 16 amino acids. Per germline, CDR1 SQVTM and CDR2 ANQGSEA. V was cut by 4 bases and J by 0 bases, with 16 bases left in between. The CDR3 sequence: CSVVGRTSSSGNTIYF. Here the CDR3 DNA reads TGCAGCGTTGTTGGCCGGACATCCTCCTCTGGAAACACCATATATTTT.

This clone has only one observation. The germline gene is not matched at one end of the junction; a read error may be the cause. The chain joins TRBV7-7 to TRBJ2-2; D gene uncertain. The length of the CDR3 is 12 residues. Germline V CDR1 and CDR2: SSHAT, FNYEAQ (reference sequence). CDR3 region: CASSLGTGELFF. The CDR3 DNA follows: TGTGCTAGCAGCTTGGGCACCGGGGAGCTGTTTTTT.

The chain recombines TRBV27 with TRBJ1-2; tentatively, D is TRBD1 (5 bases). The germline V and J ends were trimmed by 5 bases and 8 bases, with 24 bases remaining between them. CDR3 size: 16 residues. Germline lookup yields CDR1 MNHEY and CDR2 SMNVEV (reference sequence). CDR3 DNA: TGTGCCAGCAGTCACATGTGGGGTGGGGCCCTCGGAGGCTACACCTTC. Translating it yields CASSHMWGGALGGYTF.

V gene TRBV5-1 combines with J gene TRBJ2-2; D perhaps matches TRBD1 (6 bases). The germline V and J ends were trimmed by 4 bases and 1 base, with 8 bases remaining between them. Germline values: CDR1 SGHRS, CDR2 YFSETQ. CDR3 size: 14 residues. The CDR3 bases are TGCGCCAGCAGCGCAGGGGTGAACACCGGGGAGCTGTTTTTT. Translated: CASSAGVNTGELFF.

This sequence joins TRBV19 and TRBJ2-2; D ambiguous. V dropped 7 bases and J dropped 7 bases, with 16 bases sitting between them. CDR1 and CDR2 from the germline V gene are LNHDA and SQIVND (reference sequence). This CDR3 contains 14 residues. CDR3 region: CASKSEVGFGELFF. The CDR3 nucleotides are TGTGCCAGTAAAAGCGAAGTGGGGTTCGGGGAGCTGTTTTTT. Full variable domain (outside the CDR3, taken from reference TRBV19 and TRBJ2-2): DGGITQSPKYLFRKEGQNVTLSCEQNLNHDAMYWYRQDPGQGLRLIYYSQIVNDFQKGDIAEGYSVSREKKESFPLTVTSAQKNPTAFYLCASKSEVGFGELFFGEGSRLTVL.

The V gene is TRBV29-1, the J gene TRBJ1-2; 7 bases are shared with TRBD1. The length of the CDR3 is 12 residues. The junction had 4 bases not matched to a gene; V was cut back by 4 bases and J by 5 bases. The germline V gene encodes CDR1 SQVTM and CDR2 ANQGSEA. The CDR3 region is CSVGQGGYGYTF. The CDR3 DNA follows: TGCAGCGTTGGACAGGGTGGATATGGCTACACCTTC.

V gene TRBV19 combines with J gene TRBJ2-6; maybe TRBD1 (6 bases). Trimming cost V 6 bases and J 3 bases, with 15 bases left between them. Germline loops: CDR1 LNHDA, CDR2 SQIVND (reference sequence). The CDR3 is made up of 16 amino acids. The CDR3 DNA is TGTGCCAGTAGCTTTACAGGGTACAGTGGGGCCAACGTCCTGACTTTC. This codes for CASSFTGYSGANVLTF.

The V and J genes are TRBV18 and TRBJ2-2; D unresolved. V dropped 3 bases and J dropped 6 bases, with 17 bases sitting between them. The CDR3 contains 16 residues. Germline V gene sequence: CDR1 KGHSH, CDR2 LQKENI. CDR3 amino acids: CASSPGRRIGPGELFF. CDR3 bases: TGTGCCAGCTCACCCGGTAGGAGAATCGGTCCCGGGGAGCTGTTTTTT.

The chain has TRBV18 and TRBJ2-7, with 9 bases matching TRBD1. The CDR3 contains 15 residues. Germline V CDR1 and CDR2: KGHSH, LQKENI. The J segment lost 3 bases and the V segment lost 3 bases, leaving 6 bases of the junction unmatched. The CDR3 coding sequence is TGTGCCAGCTCACCGAAGACAGGGGGAGGCTACGAGCAGTACTTC. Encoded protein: CASSPKTGGGYEQYF. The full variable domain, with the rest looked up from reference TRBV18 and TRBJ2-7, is NAGVMQNPRHLVRRRGQEARLRCSPMKGHSHVYWYRQLPEEGLKFMVYLQKENIIDESGMPKERFSAEFPKEGPSILRIQQVVRGDSAAYFCASSPKTGGGYEQYFGPGTRLTVT.

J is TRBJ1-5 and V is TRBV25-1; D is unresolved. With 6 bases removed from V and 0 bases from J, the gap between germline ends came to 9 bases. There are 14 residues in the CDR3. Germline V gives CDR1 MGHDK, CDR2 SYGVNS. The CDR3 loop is CASSSTDSNQPQHF. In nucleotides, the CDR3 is TGTGCCAGCAGCTCAACAGATAGCAATCAGCCCCAGCATTTT. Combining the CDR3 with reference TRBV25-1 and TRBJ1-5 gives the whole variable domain EADIYQTPRYLVIGTGKKITLECSQTMGHDKMYWYQQDPGMELHLIHYSYGVNSTEKGDLSSESTVSRIRTEHFPLTLESARPSHTSQYLCASSSTDSNQPQHFGDGTRLSIL.

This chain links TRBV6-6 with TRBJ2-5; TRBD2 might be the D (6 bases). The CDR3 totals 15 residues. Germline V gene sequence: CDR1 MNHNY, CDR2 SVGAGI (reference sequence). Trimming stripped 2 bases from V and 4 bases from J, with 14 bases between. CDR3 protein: CASSYVRERGETQYF. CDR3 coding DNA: TGTGCCAGCAGTTACGTCCGGGAGAGGGGAGAGACCCAGTACTTC.

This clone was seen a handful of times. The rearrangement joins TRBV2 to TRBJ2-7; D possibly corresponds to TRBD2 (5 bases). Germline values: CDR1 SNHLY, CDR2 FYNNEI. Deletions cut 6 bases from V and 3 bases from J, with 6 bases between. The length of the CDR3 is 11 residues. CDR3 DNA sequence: TGTGCCAGCAGGGGAGACTACGAGCAGTACTTC. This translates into CASRGDYEQYF. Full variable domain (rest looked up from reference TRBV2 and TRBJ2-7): EPEVTQTPSHQVTQMGQEVILRCVPISNHLYFYWYRQILGQKVEFLVSFYNNEISEKSEIFDDQFSVERPDGSNFTLKIRSTKLEDSAMYFCASRGDYEQYFGPGTRLTVT.

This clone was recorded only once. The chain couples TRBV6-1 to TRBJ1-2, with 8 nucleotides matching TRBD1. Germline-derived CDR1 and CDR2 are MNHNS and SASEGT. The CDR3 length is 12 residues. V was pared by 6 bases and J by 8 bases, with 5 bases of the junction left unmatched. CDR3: CASSGTGPGYTF. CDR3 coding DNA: TGTGCCAGCAGCGGGACAGGTCCCGGCTACACCTTC.

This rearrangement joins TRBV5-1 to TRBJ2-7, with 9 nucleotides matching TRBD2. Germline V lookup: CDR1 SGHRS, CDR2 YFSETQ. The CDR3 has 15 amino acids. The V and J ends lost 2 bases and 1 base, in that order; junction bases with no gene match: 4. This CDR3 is CASSLVLAGSYEQYF. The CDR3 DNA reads TGCGCCAGCAGCTTAGTCCTAGCGGGGTCCTACGAGCAGTACTTC.

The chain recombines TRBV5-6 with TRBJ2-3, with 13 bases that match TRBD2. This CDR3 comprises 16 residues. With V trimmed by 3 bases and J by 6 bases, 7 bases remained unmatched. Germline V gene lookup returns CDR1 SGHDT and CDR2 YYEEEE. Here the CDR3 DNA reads TGTGCCAGCAGCTGGGGACTAGCGGGGCTCATGGATACGCAGTATTTT. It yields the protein CASSWGLAGLMDTQYF.

CDR3 nucleotides: TGCGCCAGCAGCCACAACCCACAGGGGCTGAACACTGAAGCTTTCTTT. It is translated as CASSHNPQGLNTEAFF. The chain has TRBV5-1 and TRBJ1-1; TRBD1 matches at 7 bases. J gave up 0 bases and V 4 bases, and 9 bases lay outside the gene matches. The CDR3 extends over 16 amino acids. Germline values: CDR1 SGHRS, CDR2 YFSETQ.

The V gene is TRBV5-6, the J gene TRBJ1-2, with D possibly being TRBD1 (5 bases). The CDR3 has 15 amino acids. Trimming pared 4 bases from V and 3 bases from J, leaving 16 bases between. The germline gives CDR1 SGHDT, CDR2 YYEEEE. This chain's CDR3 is CASSAPSWGYYGYTF. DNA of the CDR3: TGTGCCAGCAGCGCACCCTCTTGGGGGTACTATGGCTACACCTTC.

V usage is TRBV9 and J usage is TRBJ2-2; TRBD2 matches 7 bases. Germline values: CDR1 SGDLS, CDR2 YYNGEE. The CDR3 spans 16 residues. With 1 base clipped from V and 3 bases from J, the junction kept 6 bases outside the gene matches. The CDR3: CASSVSAGAYTGELFF. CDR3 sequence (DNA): TGTGCCAGCAGCGTATCTGCGGGAGCATACACCGGGGAGCTGTTTTTT.

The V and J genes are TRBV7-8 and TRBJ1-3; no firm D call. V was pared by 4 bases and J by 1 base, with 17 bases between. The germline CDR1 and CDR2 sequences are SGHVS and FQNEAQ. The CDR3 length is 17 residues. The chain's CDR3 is CASSSPSDIFSGNTIYF. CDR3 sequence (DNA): TGTGCCAGCAGCTCTCCCTCAGACATATTTTCTGGAAACACCATATATTTT.

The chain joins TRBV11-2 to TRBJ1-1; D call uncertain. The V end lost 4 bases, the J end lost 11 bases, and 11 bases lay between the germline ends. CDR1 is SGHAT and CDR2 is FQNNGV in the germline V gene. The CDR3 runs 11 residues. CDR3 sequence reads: CASSSYVGAFF. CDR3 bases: TGTGCCAGCAGCTCGTACGTGGGCGCTTTCTTT.